This T cell receptor beta chain was recovered during a study of T cells in women clearing cervical HPV infection. Study overall: Blood came at first lesion visit for cases, post-clearance for controls.

Here immunoSEQ multiplex PCR was the method, and the copy in TCRdb shows in-frame clones only, minus some. Found here are approximately 35,000 clones; the top ten clones hold 1.6%. Study-wide results and limits: Repertoire richness, not evenness, was significantly elevated in CIN3+ cases versus controls.

The V segment lost 0 bases and the J segment 6 bases; nucleotides outside the gene matches: 12. Germline CDR1 and CDR2: SGHTA and FQGTGA. The length of the CDR3 is 19 residues. In the case of this clone: Its specificity is unknown. The read terminates 3 residues before the CDR3 end, so the remaining end is supplied by the germline J gene.

The sequencing input was blood buffy coat. The source of this sequence is a woman aged 18-70 years with a cervical HPV16 infection that either progressed to CIN3+ or cleared (not recorded which). This rearrangement joins TRBV7-3 to TRBJ2-1; 12 nucleotides agree with TRBD2. CDR3 in amino acids: CASSLTRLAGAAVGNEQFF. The CDR3 bases that were read are TGTGCCAGCAGCTTAACAAGACTAGCGGGAGCGGCTGTAGGCAATGAG.